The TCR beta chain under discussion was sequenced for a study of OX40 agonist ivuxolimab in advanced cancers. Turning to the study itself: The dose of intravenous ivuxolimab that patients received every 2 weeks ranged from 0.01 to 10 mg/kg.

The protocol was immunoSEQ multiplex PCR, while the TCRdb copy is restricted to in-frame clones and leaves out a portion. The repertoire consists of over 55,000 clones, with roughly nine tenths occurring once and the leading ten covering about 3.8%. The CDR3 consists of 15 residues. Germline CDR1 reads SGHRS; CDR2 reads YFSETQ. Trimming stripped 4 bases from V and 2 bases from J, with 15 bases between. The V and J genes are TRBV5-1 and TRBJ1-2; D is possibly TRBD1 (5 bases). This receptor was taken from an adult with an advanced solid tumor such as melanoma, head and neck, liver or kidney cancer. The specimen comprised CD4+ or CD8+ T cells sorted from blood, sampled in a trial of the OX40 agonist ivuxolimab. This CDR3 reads CASSMAGAENYGYTF. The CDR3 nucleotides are TGCGCCAGCAGCATGGCTGGGGCAGAAAACTATGGCTACACCTTC.